This T cell receptor beta chain was identified during a study of shared clonotypes between healthy human individuals. In the study overall: CD4 naive cells filled three plates per donor, CD4 memory three, CD8 naive two and CD8 memory one. Findings of the study overall: Though the depth was large, rarefaction showed that sorted-subset sequencing was incomplete. In contrast to clonotypes shared by all four donors, non-shared clonotypes had lower generation probabilities.

Here immunoSEQ multiplex PCR was the method, and the copy in TCRdb shows in-frame clones only, minus some. This table has approximately 2.4 million clones, 95% appearing once. The CDR3 is 12 amino acids. V was pared by 4 bases and J by 7 bases, with 9 bases between. Germline V gene data show CDR1 as SGHRS and CDR2 as YFSETQ. Remarks on this clone: Its antigen remains unknown.

This sequence originates from a man aged 18 to 29 in good health. The sequencing input was naive CD4+ T cells sorted from blood. Stated subset: CD45RA+ positively selected. The rearrangement joins TRBV5-1 to TRBJ2-1, with D hard to call. In nucleotides, the CDR3 is TGCGCCAGCAGCCCACAAAGAAATGAGCAGTTCTTC. It is translated as CASSPQRNEQFF.